A single sample gave rise to the 9 T cell receptor beta chains below, sequenced in a study of cytomegalovirus exposure and HLA in healthy donors. Repertoires were generated with immunoSEQ multiplex PCR, while TCRdb's copy carries only in-frame clones and drops some. The sample records 150,000 or so clones, 75% to 90% being singletons. Sequencing input: PBMCs. Every receptor here comes from a woman in her thirties in good health and CMV-seropositive.

V and J are TRBV5-6 and TRBJ2-4, with D perhaps TRBD1 (8 bases). V dropped 4 bases and J dropped 0 bases, with 14 bases sitting between them. The germline CDR1 and CDR2 sequences are SGHDT and YYEEEE. The CDR3 totals 16 residues. For the CDR3, the DNA is TGTGCCAGCAGCAGCGGGACAGGCCTAGCCAAAAACATTCAGTACTTC. As protein: CASSSGTGLAKNIQYF.

The rearrangement links TRBV7-9 to TRBJ2-7; 7 bases align to TRBD2. Losses at the gene ends were 1 base for V and 2 bases for J; bases not matched to a gene: 8. This CDR3 spans 16 amino acids. The germline CDR1 and CDR2 sequences are SEHNR and FQNEAQ (reference sequence). The chain's CDR3 is CASSLGWGGTTYEQYF. CDR3 DNA: TGTGCCAGCAGCTTAGGGTGGGGTGGGACTACCTACGAGCAGTACTTC.

The chain recombines TRBV5-1 with TRBJ2-7, with TRBD1 as a possible D gene (6 bases). CDR3 length: 15 amino acids. Looked up from germline, CDR1 is SGHRS and CDR2 is YFSETQ. Trimming removed 0 bases at V and 3 bases at J, with 13 bases between. CDR3 sequence: CASSLGTRGGYEQYF. In DNA form, the CDR3 reads TGCGCCAGCAGCTTGGGGACTCGAGGGGGCTACGAGCAGTACTTC.

The gene calls are TRBV11-2 and TRBJ2-6; D remains ambiguous. The CDR3 spans 16 residues. Trimming pared 5 bases from V and 0 bases from J, leaving 11 bases between. From germline, CDR1 is SGHAT and CDR2 FQNNGV. CDR3 amino acids: CASSATPSSGANVLTF. As DNA, the CDR3 is TGTGCCAGCAGCGCCACCCCGAGCTCTGGGGCCAACGTCCTGACTTTC.

The chain employs TRBV4-1 and TRBJ2-5; D might be TRBD2 (6 bases). Germline values: CDR1 MGHRA, CDR2 YSYEKL. Trimming shortened V by 9 bases and J by 5 bases, and 16 bases separated the two germline ends. CDR3 length: 13 amino acids. The chain's CDR3 is CASAWRGGETQYF. For the CDR3, the DNA is TGCGCCAGTGCCTGGAGGGGCGGCGAGACCCAGTACTTC.

The V and J genes are TRBV6-6 and TRBJ2-1, with 9 bases lining up with TRBD1. The germline V gene has CDR1 MNHNY and CDR2 SVGAGI (reference sequence). V trimming: 5 bases; J trimming: 4 bases; junction bases outside the gene matches: 9. The CDR3 sequence is 16 residues long. The CDR3 sequence is CASSKRQGVLYNEQFF. The CDR3 nucleotides read TGTGCCAGCAGTAAGCGACAGGGGGTTTTATACAATGAGCAGTTCTTC.

The chain has TRBV6-6 and TRBJ2-5; weak D call: TRBD2 (6 bases). The CDR3 sequence is 12 residues long. Germline CDR1 and CDR2: MNHNY and SVGAGI (reference sequence). Trimming took 6 bases from V and 5 from J, leaving 10 bases between them. The CDR3 is CASSRDWETQYF. In nucleotides, the CDR3 is TGTGCCAGCAGCCGGGACTGGGAGACCCAGTACTTC.

This rearrangement joins TRBV27 to TRBJ2-3; TRBD2 is a possible D gene (7 bases). The germline V gene has CDR1 MNHEY and CDR2 SMNVEV (reference sequence). Trimming removed 6 bases from V and 6 bases from J, with 16 bases in between. The CDR3 is 14 residues long. CDR3 sequence (DNA): TGTGCCAGCAGAGCCTTGGGGGGGGCTGATACGCAGTATTTT. Its protein product is CASRALGGADTQYF.

Regarding this clone: The same CDR3 arises from other DNA sequences in this sample as well. The chain couples TRBV5-1 to TRBJ2-2; D is perhaps TRBD2 (5 bases). This CDR3 contains 14 residues. V was trimmed by 2 bases and J by 1 base, leaving 6 bases between them. In germline, CDR1 is SGHRS, CDR2 YFSETQ. The CDR3 protein is CASSLGGNTGELFF. The CDR3, as DNA: TGCGCCAGCAGCTTAGGAGGGAACACCGGGGAGCTGTTTTTT.